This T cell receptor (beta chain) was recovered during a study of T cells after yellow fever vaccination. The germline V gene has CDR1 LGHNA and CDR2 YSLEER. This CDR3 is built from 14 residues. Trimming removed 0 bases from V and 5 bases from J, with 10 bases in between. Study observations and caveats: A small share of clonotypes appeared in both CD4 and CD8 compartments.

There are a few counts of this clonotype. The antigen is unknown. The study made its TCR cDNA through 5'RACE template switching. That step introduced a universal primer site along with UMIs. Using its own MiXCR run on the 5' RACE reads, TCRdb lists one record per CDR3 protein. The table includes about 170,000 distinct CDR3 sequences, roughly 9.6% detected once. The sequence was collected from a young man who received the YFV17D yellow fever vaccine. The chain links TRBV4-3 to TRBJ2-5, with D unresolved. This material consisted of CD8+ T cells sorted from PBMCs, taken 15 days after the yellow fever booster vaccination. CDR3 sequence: CASSQEFGWETQYF. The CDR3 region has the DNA TGCGCCAGCAGCCAAGAATTTGGGTGGGAGACCCAGTACTTC.